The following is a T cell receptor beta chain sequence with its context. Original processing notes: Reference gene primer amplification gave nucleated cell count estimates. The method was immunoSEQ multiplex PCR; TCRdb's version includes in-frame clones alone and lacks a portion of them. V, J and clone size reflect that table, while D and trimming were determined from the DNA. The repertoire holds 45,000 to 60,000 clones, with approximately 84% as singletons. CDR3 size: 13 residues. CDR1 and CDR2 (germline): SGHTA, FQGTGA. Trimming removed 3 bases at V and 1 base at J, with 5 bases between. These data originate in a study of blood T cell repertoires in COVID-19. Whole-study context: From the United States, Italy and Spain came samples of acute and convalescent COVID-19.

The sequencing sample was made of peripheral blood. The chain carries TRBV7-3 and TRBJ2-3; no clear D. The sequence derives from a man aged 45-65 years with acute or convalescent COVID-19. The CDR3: CASSFPGTDTQYF. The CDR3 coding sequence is TGTGCCAGCAGCTTCCCAGGCACAGATACGCAGTATTTT.